The TCR beta chain under discussion was sequenced for a study of CD8+ T cells in alopecia areata. Isolated RNA was reverse transcribed into cDNA used as the sequencing template. Libraries were prepared by immunoSEQ multiplex PCR; TCRdb keeps only in-frame clonotypes and omits some of them. Seen here are about 120,000 clones, 50% to 65% observed once, and the top ten hold 3% to 4%. Treatment given: oral pan-JAK inhibitor, 5-10 mg twice daily. Looked up from germline, CDR1 is MNHEY and CDR2 is SVGAGI. Trimming stripped 6 bases from V and 10 bases from J, with 13 bases between. The CDR3 is 13 residues long.

This material consisted of CD4+ T cells sorted from blood, taken at week 24, from a patient treated with tofacitinib. This TCR came from a human donor with alopecia areata. V gene TRBV6-5 combines with J gene TRBJ1-6, with a possible D match to TRBD1 (5 bases). CDR3 in DNA: TGTGCCAGCAGGAAGGGGTCAAGCTCACCCCTCCACTTT. This codes for CASRKGSSSPLHF.